Each of the 8 T cell receptor beta chains below was sequenced from the same sample in a study of blood T cell repertoires in COVID-19. Using immunoSEQ multiplex PCR, the repertoire was profiled, and TCRdb retains in-frame clones only, with some absent. In the table there are 150,000 to 200,000 clones, about 85% of which are singletons. Specimen: peripheral blood. The source of these receptors is a man in his late teens or twenties with acute or convalescent COVID-19.

The rearrangement links TRBV15 to TRBJ2-7; D remains unclear. Germline V gene sequence: CDR1 LNHNV, CDR2 YYDKDF (reference sequence). V shed 0 bases and J shed 3 bases, with 15 bases lying between them. The CDR3 loop spans 16 amino acids. In DNA form, the CDR3 reads TGTGCCACCAGCAGAGATCAGGTCCGCATGGACTACGAGCAGTACTTC. This sequence encodes CATSRDQVRMDYEQYF.

This chain links TRBV5-4 with TRBJ2-2; 11 bases are a match to TRBD1. Germline CDR1 reads SGHNT; CDR2 reads YYREEE (reference sequence). The V segment lost 5 bases and the J segment 7 bases; nucleotides outside the gene matches: 10. The CDR3 length is 16 residues. The CDR3 DNA sequence: TGTGCCAGCAGTTTCGGACAGGGGGCTGGTGTCGGGGAGCTGTTTTTT. This codes for CASSFGQGAGVGELFF. The variable domain in full, completed from reference TRBV5-4 and TRBJ2-2, reads ETGVTQSPTHLIKTRGQQVTLRCSSQSGHNTVSWYQQALGQGPQFIFQYYREEENGRGNFPPRFSGLQFPNYSSELNVNALELDDSALYLCASSFGQGAGVGELFFGEGSRLTVL.

This clone was recorded once. V gene TRBV6-5 combines with J gene TRBJ1-6; D is possibly TRBD1 (5 bases). This CDR3 spans 14 amino acids. V lost 7 bases and J lost 9, with 16 bases in between. From germline, CDR1 is MNHEY and CDR2 SVGAGI. CDR3 coding DNA: TGTGCCAGCAAACCAGGAAGCCAGGGTTCACCCCTCCACTTT. Translated: CASKPGSQGSPLHF.

This clone was seen just once. The chain carries TRBV7-9 and TRBJ2-2, with 9 bases that match TRBD1. V was pared by 4 bases and J by 1 base, with 4 bases of the junction left unmatched. The CDR3 covers 16 residues. The germline V gene has CDR1 SEHNR and CDR2 FQNEAQ (reference sequence). The CDR3 loop reads CASSSSTGGNTGELFF. CDR3 nucleotide sequence: TGTGCCAGCAGCTCCTCGACAGGGGGGAACACCGGGGAGCTGTTTTTT.

This chain connects TRBV2 to TRBJ1-5, with 7 bases identical to TRBD1. This CDR3 comprises 15 residues. The germline V gene encodes CDR1 SNHLY and CDR2 FYNNEI. Trimming took 7 bases from V and 2 from J; bases not matched to a gene: 8. CDR3 in DNA: TGTGCCAGCAATCCAGGGGGTTTTGGCAATCAGCCCCAGCATTTT. Amino acid sequence: CASNPGGFGNQPQHF.

This rearrangement joins TRBV13 to TRBJ1-2; D may be TRBD1 (6 bases). CDR1 is PRHDT, CDR2 FYEKMQ, per germline (reference sequence). The CDR3 runs 14 residues. Trimming took off 2 bases at V and 1 base at J, with 8 bases between the two ends. The CDR3 coding sequence is TGTGCCAGCAGCTTAAAGGGGGATAACTATGGCTACACCTTC. It yields the protein CASSLKGDNYGYTF.

This chain connects TRBV13 to TRBJ2-1; D may be TRBD1 (6 bases). The CDR3 is 15 residues long. Germline V lookup: CDR1 PRHDT, CDR2 FYEKMQ (reference sequence). V gave up 5 bases and J gave up 4 bases, with 15 bases separating them. This CDR3 is CASSRGGHPYNEQFF. The CDR3 DNA reads as TGTGCCAGCAGCCGTGGGGGACACCCGTACAATGAGCAGTTCTTC.

The rearrangement uses TRBV24-1 and TRBJ1-2, with no clear D. The germline V gene has CDR1 KGHDR and CDR2 SFDVKD. Between the trimmed V and J ends, which lost 4 bases and 4 bases, there was a span of 6 bases. This CDR3 comprises 12 residues. The CDR3 sequence: CATSEGSYGYTF. The CDR3 bases are TGTGCCACCAGTGAAGGGAGCTATGGCTACACCTTC.